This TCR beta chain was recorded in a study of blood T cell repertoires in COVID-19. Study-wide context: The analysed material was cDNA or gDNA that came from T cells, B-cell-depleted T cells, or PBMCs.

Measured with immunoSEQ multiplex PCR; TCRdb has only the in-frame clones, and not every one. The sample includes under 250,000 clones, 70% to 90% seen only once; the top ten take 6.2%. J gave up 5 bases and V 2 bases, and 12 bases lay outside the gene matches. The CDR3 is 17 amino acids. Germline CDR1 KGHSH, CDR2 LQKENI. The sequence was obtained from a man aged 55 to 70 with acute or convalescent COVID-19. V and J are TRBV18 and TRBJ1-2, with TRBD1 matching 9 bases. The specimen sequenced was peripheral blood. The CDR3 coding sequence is TGTGCCAGCTCACCAGGAACAGGGGGCGCCCGGTCATATGGCTACACCTTC. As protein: CASSPGTGGARSYGYTF.